This T cell receptor (beta chain) was profiled in a study of immune reconstitution after stem cell transplant in scleroderma (dated by TCRdb to between 2016 and 2019). Receptor libraries were prepared by RT-PCR. TCRdb records Illumina MiSeq as the sequencer. The raw public data were reprocessed by TCRdb itself: fastp quality trimming at Q25, MiXCR clonotype calling, in-frame beta chains only. Duplicate CDR3 protein sequences are folded into a single record with the most common DNA and genes. For this sample the table gives about 1,600 distinct CDR3 sequences, of which more than 6.5% were detected only once. Approximately 23% of the sample belongs to the ten largest clones. Within its sample, this clonotype is medium-sized (0.01 to 0.1%). The antigen this receptor binds is unknown. There are no base qualities to consult, and no much larger clone falls within one base. The origin of this receptor is a male donor with systemic sclerosis. The sample was collected before or after autologous hematopoietic stem cell transplantation (not recorded which).

The sequenced DNA is TGCGCCAGCAGTCGTCAGGGGTGGAGAGAGACCCAGTACTTC. Translation gives CASSRQGWRETQYF. The rearranged chain carries TRBV10-2 and TRBJ2-5, with a weak D call of TRBD1 (6 bases match). Trimming removed 5 bases from V and 4 bases from J, leaving 14 bases between the germline ends. Looking up the germline V gene yields CDR1 WSHSY and CDR2 SAAADI. Inclusive of the bounding cysteine and phenylalanine, the CDR3 is 14 residues long. Only CDR3 DNA is held: 42 bases, read in frame from base 1.